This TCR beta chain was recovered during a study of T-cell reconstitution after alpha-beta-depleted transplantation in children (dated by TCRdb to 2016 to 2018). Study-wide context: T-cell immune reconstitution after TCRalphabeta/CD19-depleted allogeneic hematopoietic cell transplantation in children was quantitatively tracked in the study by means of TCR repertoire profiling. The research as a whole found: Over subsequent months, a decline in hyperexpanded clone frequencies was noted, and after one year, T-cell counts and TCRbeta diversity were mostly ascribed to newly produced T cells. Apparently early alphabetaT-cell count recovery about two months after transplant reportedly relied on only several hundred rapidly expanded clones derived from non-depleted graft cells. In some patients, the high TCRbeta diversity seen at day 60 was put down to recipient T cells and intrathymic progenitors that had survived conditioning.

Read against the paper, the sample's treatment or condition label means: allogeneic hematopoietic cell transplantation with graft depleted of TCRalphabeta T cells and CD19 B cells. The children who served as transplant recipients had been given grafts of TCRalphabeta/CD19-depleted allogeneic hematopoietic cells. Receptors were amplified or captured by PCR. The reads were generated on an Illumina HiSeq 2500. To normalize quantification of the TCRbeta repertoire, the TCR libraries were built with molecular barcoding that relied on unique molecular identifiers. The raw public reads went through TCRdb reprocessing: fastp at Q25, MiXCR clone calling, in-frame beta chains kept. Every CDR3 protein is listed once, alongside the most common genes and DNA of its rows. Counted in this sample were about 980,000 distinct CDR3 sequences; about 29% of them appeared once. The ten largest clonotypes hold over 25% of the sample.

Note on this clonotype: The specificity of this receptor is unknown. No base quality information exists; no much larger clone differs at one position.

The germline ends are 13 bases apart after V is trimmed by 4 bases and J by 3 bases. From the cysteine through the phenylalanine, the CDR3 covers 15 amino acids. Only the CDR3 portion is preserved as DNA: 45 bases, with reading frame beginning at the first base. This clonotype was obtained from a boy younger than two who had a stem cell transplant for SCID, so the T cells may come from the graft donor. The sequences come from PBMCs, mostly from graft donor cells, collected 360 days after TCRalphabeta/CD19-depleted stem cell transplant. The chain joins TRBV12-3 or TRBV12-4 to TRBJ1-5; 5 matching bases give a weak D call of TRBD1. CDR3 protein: CASSWDLSTNQPQHF. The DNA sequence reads TGTGCCAGCAGTTGGGACCTCAGCACCAATCAGCCCCAGCATTTT.